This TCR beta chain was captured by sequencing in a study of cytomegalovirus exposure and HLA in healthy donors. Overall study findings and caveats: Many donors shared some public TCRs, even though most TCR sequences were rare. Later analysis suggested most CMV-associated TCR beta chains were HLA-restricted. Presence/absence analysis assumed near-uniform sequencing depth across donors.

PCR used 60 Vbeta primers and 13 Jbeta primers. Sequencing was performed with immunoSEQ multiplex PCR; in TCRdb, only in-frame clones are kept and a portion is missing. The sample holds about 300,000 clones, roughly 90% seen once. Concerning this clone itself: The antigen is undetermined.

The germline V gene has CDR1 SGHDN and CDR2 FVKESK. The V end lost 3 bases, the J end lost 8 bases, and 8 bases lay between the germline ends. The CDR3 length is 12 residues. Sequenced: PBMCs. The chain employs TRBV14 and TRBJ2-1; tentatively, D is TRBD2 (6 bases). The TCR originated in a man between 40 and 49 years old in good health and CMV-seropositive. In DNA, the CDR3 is TGTGCCAGCAGCCATCGCGGGGATGAGCAGTTCTTC. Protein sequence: CASSHRGDEQFF.